The clone carrying this T cell receptor beta chain was seen many times. As yet, its antigen is unknown. Samples came from axillary lymph nodes draining the breast cancer. In germline, CDR1 is SNHLY, CDR2 FYNNEI. The CDR3 is 12 residues long. Trimming left V 7 bases short and J 5 bases short, with 11 bases between. From the multiplex PCR reads, TCRdb called clonotypes with MiXCR, one entry per CDR3 protein. Among about 300,000 distinct CDR3 sequences listed, roughly 31% were seen once. The data were taken from a study of breast tumors, draining lymph nodes, adjacent tissues. Study-wide results and limits: Compared with basal-like, luminal-like tumors shared significantly more repertoire with nontumor tissue. Tumors had less TCR diversity than lymph nodes, more than nontumor tissue.

Material: axillary lymph node tissue. The chain combines TRBV2 with TRBJ1-2; maybe TRBD1 (6 bases). This TCR came from a female donor with breast cancer. Some clones in this sample may be carry-over from other donors' samples. CDR3 region: CASTGAEYGYTF. Written as DNA, the CDR3 is TGTGCCAGCACAGGGGCAGAGTATGGCTACACCTTC.